One and the same sample provided the 16 T cell receptor beta chains below, sequenced in a study of T-cell memory formation after mild COVID-19. One entry per CDR3 protein, called by TCRdb with MiXCR from the 5' RACE reads. The repertoire holds some 13,000 distinct CDR3 sequences, with 9.5% to 15% as singletons. The sequencing sample was made of PBMCs or a T cell subset sorted from them (not recorded which). Receptor source: an adult woman who had mild COVID-19 (a few samples of this study predate the infection). Cell type and time point are not known.

The sample holds many counts of this clonotype. The chain has TRBV9 and TRBJ2-7; TRBD1 or TRBD2 may be the D gene (7 bases each). Germline V CDR1 and CDR2: SGDLS, YYNGEE. The CDR3 covers 15 residues. Trimming shortened V by 4 bases and J by 3 bases, and 17 bases separated the two germline ends. The CDR3 DNA reads as TGTGCCAGCAGCTACTCAGCAGGGGGGGACTACGAGCAGTACTTC. Translation: CASSYSAGGDYEQYF.

This clonotype has a count of ten or more. V is TRBV7-9 and J is TRBJ2-7, with unresolved D. The CDR3 runs 13 residues. Germline-derived CDR1 and CDR2 are SEHNR and FQNEAQ (reference sequence). The germline V and J ends were trimmed by 3 bases and 2 bases, with 8 bases remaining between them. The CDR3: CASSFGGAYEQYF. DNA of the CDR3: TGTGCCAGCAGCTTCGGCGGTGCCTACGAGCAGTACTTC. The variable domain in full, completed from reference TRBV7-9 and TRBJ2-7, reads DTGVSQNPRHKITKRGQNVTFRCDPISEHNRLYWYRQTLGQGPEFLTYFQNEAQLEKSRLLSDRFSAERPKGSFSTLEIQRTEQGDSAMYLCASSFGGAYEQYFGPGTRLTVT.

The sample holds many counts of this clonotype. V is TRBV12-3 or TRBV12-4 and J is TRBJ1-1, with TRBD1 identical over 7 bases. This CDR3 spans 13 amino acids. The trim removed 5 bases at V and 11 bases at J, leaving 11 bases unmatched. The CDR3 coding sequence is TGTGCCAGCAGTCCCGACAGGGTTCAGGGGGCTTTCTTT. It yields the protein CASSPDRVQGAFF.

This clonotype appeared many times. The V gene is TRBV20-1, the J gene TRBJ1-5; 7 nucleotides match TRBD1. J was trimmed by 4 bases and V by 6 bases; bases with no gene match: 12. In germline, CDR1 is DFQATT, CDR2 SNEGSKA (reference sequence). This CDR3 contains 15 residues. The CDR3 reads CSASVRQGPNQPQHF. CDR3 DNA sequence: TGCAGTGCCTCAGTAAGACAGGGCCCTAATCAGCCCCAGCATTTT.

This clonotype was recorded at least ten times. The chain carries TRBV7-3 and TRBJ2-7; 10 bases match TRBD1. Germline V gives CDR1 SGHTA, CDR2 FQGTGA. V dropped 4 bases and J dropped 4; count of bases not matched to a gene: 4. This CDR3 contains 14 residues. This chain's CDR3 is CASSYDRGPYEQYF. CDR3 sequence (DNA): TGTGCCAGCAGCTACGACAGGGGGCCATACGAGCAGTACTTC.

The chain couples TRBV27 to TRBJ1-1; TRBD1 aligns across 11 bases. The J segment lost 7 bases and the V segment lost 2 bases, leaving 6 bases of the junction unmatched. The CDR3 contains 15 residues. CDR1 and CDR2 from the germline V gene are MNHEY and SMNVEV (reference sequence). The DNA for the CDR3 is TGTGCCAGCAGTTTAGGGACAGGGGGGCAAGGTGAAGCTTTCTTT. Amino acid sequence: CASSLGTGGQGEAFF.

This clonotype was picked up many times. The V gene is TRBV7-9, the J gene TRBJ2-3, with D uncertain. The V gene's germline CDR1 is SEHNR and CDR2 FQNEAQ (reference sequence). Trimming took 5 bases from V and 6 from J, leaving 27 bases between them. CDR3 length equals 18 residues. The CDR3: CASSPAELDTSSRDTQYF. The CDR3 nucleotides are TGTGCCAGCAGCCCGGCGGAGCTCGACACCTCCAGTAGGGATACGCAGTATTTT.

This clonotype occurred many times. The rearrangement uses TRBV5-1 and TRBJ2-2; D is ambiguous. V lost 9 bases and J lost 6, with 18 bases in between. Germline CDR1 reads SGHRS; CDR2 reads YFSETQ. The CDR3 is 14 amino acids. This chain's CDR3 is CATTPFGSPGELFF. In DNA, the CDR3 is TGCGCCACCACTCCATTCGGGTCCCCCGGGGAGCTGTTTTTT. The variable domain in full, with the rest retrieved from reference TRBV5-1 and TRBJ2-2, is KAGVTQTPRYLIKTRGQQVTLSCSPISGHRSVSWYQQTPGQGLQFLFEYFSETQRNKGNFPGRFSGRQFSNSRSEMNVSTLELGDSALYLCATTPFGSPGELFFGEGSRLTVL.

In this sample, this clonotype turned up a few times. The chain is built from TRBV18 and TRBJ2-7; TRBD1 aligns across 9 bases. The CDR3 covers 16 residues. The J segment lost 5 bases and the V segment lost 3 bases, leaving 11 bases of the junction unmatched. CDR1 and CDR2 from the germline V gene are KGHSH and LQKENI. CDR3 nucleotide sequence: TGTGCCAGCTCACCGCGGGACAGGGTGGTTGGAGACGAGCAGTACTTC. This encodes CASSPRDRVVGDEQYF.

In its sample, this clonotype was seen many times. This chain's CDR3 is CASSPPMDPDTQYF. The CDR3 region has the DNA TGTGCCAGCTCACCACCTATGGACCCAGATACGCAGTATTTT. The chain recombines TRBV18 with TRBJ2-3; the D is unclear. The CDR3 consists of 14 residues. Trimming pared 0 bases from V and 4 bases from J, leaving 8 bases between. Per the germline V gene, CDR1 is KGHSH and CDR2 is LQKENI.

This clonotype occurred many times. The chain couples TRBV5-1 to TRBJ2-1; TRBD1 matches at 7 bases. Germline values: CDR1 SGHRS, CDR2 YFSETQ. The CDR3 is 16 residues long. Trimming took 4 bases from V and 2 from J; bases not matched to a gene: 9. CDR3 nucleotides: TGCGCCAGCAGCGAAACTGACAGGGTGGCCTACAATGAGCAGTTCTTC. Amino acid sequence: CASSETDRVAYNEQFF. Supplemented by reference TRBV5-1 and TRBJ2-1, the full variable domain reads KAGVTQTPRYLIKTRGQQVTLSCSPISGHRSVSWYQQTPGQGLQFLFEYFSETQRNKGNFPGRFSGRQFSNSRSEMNVSTLELGDSALYLCASSETDRVAYNEQFFGPGTRLTVL.

This clonotype was counted ten times or more. The chain combines TRBV7-8 with TRBJ2-3, with D hard to call. This CDR3 has 17 residues. V was trimmed by 5 bases and J by 0 bases, leaving 18 bases between them. The V gene's germline CDR1 is SGHVS and CDR2 FQNEAQ. CDR3 region: CASSGPLTATSTDTQYF. CDR3 in DNA: TGTGCCAGCAGCGGGCCCTTGACGGCGACTAGCACAGATACGCAGTATTTT.

This clonotype was seen many times. This chain links TRBV5-1 with TRBJ2-3; D is ambiguous. This CDR3 is 16 amino acids long. CDR1 and CDR2 (germline): SGHRS, YFSETQ. Trimming took off 0 bases at V and 0 bases at J, with 11 bases between the two ends. Here the CDR3 DNA reads TGCGCCAGCAGCTTGGCCCCCGTAGGTAGCACAGATACGCAGTATTTT. Protein product: CASSLAPVGSTDTQYF.

Many counts were recorded for this clonotype. This chain links TRBV5-1 with TRBJ2-3; D is uncertain. The CDR3 sequence is 16 residues long. V dropped 4 bases and J dropped 5 bases, with 20 bases sitting between them. The germline CDR1 and CDR2 sequences are SGHRS and YFSETQ. CDR3 nucleotides: TGCGCCAGCAGCCCACAACCCGGGTTATCAGGAGATACGCAGTATTTT. Translation gives CASSPQPGLSGDTQYF. Combining the CDR3 with reference TRBV5-1 and TRBJ2-3 gives the whole variable domain KAGVTQTPRYLIKTRGQQVTLSCSPISGHRSVSWYQQTPGQGLQFLFEYFSETQRNKGNFPGRFSGRQFSNSRSEMNVSTLELGDSALYLCASSPQPGLSGDTQYFGPGTRLTVL.

The table lists this clonotype with many counts. The rearrangement uses TRBV4-2 and TRBJ2-1, with D hard to call. Per germline, CDR1 LGHNA and CDR2 YNFKEQ. V lost 5 bases to trimming and J lost 13 bases, with 12 bases between them. This CDR3 contains 11 residues. Here the CDR3 reads CASSVGQGQFF. In DNA, the CDR3 is TGTGCCAGCAGCGTCGGGCAAGGTCAGTTCTTC.

Ten or more counts support this clonotype. The J gene is TRBJ2-1, the V gene TRBV6-6, with a possible D match to TRBD2 (5 bases). V dropped 7 bases and J dropped 7 bases, with 23 bases sitting between them. The CDR3 extends over 16 amino acids. Germline V CDR1 and CDR2: MNHNY, SVGAGI (reference sequence). The CDR3 protein is CASTLTPFSVGNEQFF. As DNA, the CDR3 is TGTGCCAGCACTTTGACCCCATTTAGCGTAGGGAATGAGCAGTTCTTC.